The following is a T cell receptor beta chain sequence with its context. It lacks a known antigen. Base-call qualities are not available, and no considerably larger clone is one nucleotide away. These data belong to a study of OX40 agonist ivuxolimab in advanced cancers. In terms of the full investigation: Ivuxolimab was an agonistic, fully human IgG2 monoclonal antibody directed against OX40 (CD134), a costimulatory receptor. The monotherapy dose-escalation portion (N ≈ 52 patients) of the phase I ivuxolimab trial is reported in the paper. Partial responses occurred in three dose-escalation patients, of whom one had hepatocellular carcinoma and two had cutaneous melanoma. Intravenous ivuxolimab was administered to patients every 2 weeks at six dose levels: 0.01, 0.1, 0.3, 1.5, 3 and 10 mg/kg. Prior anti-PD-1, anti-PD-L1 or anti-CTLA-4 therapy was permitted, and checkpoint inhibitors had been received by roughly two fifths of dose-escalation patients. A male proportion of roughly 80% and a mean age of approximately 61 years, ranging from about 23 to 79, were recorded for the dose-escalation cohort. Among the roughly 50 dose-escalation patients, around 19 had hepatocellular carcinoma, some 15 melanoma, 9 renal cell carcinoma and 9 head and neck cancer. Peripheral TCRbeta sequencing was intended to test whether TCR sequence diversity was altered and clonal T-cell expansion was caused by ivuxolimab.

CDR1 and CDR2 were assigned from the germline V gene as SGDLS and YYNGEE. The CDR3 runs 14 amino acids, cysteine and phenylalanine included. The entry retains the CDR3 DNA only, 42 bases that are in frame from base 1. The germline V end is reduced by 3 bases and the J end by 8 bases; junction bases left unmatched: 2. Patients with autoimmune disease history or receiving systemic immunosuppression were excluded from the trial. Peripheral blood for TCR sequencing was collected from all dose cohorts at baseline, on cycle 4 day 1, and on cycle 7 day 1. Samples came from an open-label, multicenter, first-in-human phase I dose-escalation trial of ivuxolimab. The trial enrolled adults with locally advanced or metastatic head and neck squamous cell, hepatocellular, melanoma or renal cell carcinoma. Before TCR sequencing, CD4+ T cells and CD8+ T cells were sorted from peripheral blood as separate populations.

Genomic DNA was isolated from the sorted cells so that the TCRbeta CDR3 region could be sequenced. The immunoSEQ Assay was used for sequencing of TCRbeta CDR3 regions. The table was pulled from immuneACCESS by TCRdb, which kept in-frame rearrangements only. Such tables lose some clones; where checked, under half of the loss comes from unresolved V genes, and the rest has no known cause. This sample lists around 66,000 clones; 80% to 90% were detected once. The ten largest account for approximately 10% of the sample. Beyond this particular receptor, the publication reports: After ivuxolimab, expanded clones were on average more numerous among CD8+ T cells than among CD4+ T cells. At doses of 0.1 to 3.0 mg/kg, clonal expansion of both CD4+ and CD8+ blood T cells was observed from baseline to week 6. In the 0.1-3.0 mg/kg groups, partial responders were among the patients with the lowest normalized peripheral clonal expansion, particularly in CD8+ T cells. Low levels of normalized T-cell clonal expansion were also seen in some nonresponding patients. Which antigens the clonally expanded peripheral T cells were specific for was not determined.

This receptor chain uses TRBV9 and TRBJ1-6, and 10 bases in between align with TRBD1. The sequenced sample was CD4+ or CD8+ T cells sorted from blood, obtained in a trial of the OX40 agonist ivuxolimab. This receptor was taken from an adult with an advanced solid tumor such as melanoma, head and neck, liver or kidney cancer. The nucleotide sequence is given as TGTGCCAGCAGCGGAGGACAGGGGGATTCACCCCTCCACTTT. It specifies CASSGGQGDSPLHF.